Each of the 18 T cell receptor beta chains below was sequenced from the same sample in a study of cytomegalovirus exposure and HLA in healthy donors. Both 60 Vbeta primers and 13 Jbeta primers went into the PCR. The protocol was immunoSEQ multiplex PCR, while the TCRdb copy is restricted to in-frame clones and leaves out a portion. This sample yields about 120,000 clones, of which roughly 80% are seen a single time; roughly 9.2% belongs to the top ten. Material for sequencing was PBMCs. The receptors shown here come from a female donor in good health and CMV-seropositive.

This clone was detected only a few times. The rearrangement uses TRBV7-9 and TRBJ2-3, with 8 bases aligning to TRBD1. The CDR3 contains 15 residues. The junction had 6 bases not matched to a gene; V was cut back by 6 bases and J by 1 base. Germline assignment: CDR1 SEHNR and CDR2 FQNEAQ (reference sequence). Here the CDR3 reads CASRPVTGGTDTQYF. Written as DNA, the CDR3 is TGTGCCAGCAGGCCGGTGACAGGGGGCACAGATACGCAGTATTTT.

The gene calls are TRBV30 and TRBJ2-3; weak D call: TRBD1 (5 bases). V was shortened by 4 bases and J by 1 base, with 9 bases between the two germline ends. In germline, CDR1 is GTSNPN, CDR2 SVGIG (reference sequence). CDR3 length: 13 residues. The CDR3 DNA reads as TGTGCCTGGACAGGGTGGGGCACAGATACGCAGTATTTT. Amino acid sequence: CAWTGWGTDTQYF.

This chain uses TRBV5-6 with TRBJ2-3; the match to TRBD2 covers 7 bases. V was clipped by 3 bases and J by 8 bases; unmatched bases: 18. The CDR3 runs 17 residues. Per the germline V gene, CDR1 is SGHDT and CDR2 is YYEEEE. CDR3: CASSWGGEGWGSGTQYF. CDR3 DNA: TGTGCCAGCAGCTGGGGGGGGGAGGGTTGGGGGTCCGGTACGCAGTATTTT.

The chain couples TRBV5-4 to TRBJ1-1; TRBD1 might be the D (5 bases). Germline V gene data show CDR1 as SGHNT and CDR2 as YYREEE (reference sequence). The CDR3 sequence is 15 residues long. V was trimmed by 3 bases and J by 4 bases, leaving 16 bases between them. The CDR3 DNA reads TGTGCCAGCAGCTCCTATCAGGGTCGAATCACTGAAGCTTTCTTT. This gives the protein CASSSYQGRITEAFF.

This chain connects TRBV4-2 to TRBJ2-7; TRBD1 agrees at 10 bases. The CDR3 spans 20 residues. Trimming removed 0 bases from V and 5 bases from J; junction bases left unmatched: 19. Germline CDR1 and CDR2: LGHNA and YNFKEQ. The CDR3 spells CASSQESWWGQGNYFDEQYF. For the CDR3, the DNA is TGTGCCAGCAGCCAAGAATCTTGGTGGGGACAGGGGAATTATTTCGACGAGCAGTACTTC.

The chain carries TRBV2 and TRBJ1-1; D is possibly TRBD1 (6 bases). CDR1 is SNHLY and CDR2 is FYNNEI in the germline V gene. This CDR3 has 14 amino acids. V was clipped by 6 bases and J by 1 base, with 12 bases between them. CDR3 DNA: TGTGCCAGCAGCCCACAGGGTCGGAACACTGAAGCTTTCTTT. Translation gives CASSPQGRNTEAFF.

The chain uses TRBV7-9 and TRBJ1-2; unclear D gene. The CDR3 extends over 14 amino acids. CDR1 is SEHNR and CDR2 is FQNEAQ in the germline V gene (reference sequence). Trimming removed 1 base at V and 3 bases at J, with 9 bases between. The CDR3 bases are TGTGCCAGCAGCTTAGGTGCGACACACTATGGCTACACCTTC. Its protein is CASSLGATHYGYTF. Using reference TRBV7-9 and TRBJ1-2 for the parts outside the CDR3, the full variable domain is DTGVSQNPRHKITKRGQNVTFRCDPISEHNRLYWYRQTLGQGPEFLTYFQNEAQLEKSRLLSDRFSAERPKGSFSTLEIQRTEQGDSAMYLCASSLGATHYGYTFGSGTRLTVV.

A single count supports this clone. V and J are TRBV14 and TRBJ1-6; 8 positions agree with TRBD1. The CDR3 totals 18 residues. The J segment lost 5 bases and the V segment lost 3 bases, leaving 12 bases of the junction unmatched. The V gene's germline CDR1 is SGHDN and CDR2 FVKESK. DNA for the CDR3: TGTGCCAGCAGCCATCCTGAACTAGGACAGGGTCATAATTCACCCCTCCACTTT. It specifies CASSHPELGQGHNSPLHF.

The chain joins TRBV7-3 to TRBJ2-1, with 8 positions matching TRBD2. From germline, CDR1 is SGHTA and CDR2 FQGTGA. This CDR3 has 15 amino acids. Trimming at V came to 3 bases and at J to 7 bases, leaving 8 bases not matched to a gene. DNA of the CDR3: TGTGCCAGCAGCTTTAGCGGGGAATATGGTAATGAGCAGTTCTTC. Its protein product is CASSFSGEYGNEQFF.

The J gene is TRBJ1-1, the V gene TRBV11-2, with D perhaps TRBD1 (6 bases). Germline CDR1 SGHAT, CDR2 FQNNGV. V lost 6 bases, J lost 6 bases, and 11 bases lay in between. This CDR3 has 12 residues. The CDR3 coding sequence is TGTGCCAGCAGTCCCGGGACATCTGAAGCTTTCTTT. Protein product: CASSPGTSEAFF.

Only a few counts were recorded for this clone. The rearrangement links TRBV10-3 to TRBJ1-1; no firm D call. The germline V and J ends were trimmed by 6 bases and 1 base, with 12 bases remaining between them. The CDR3 is 14 amino acids. CDR1 ENHRY and CDR2 SYGVKD come from the germline V gene. The CDR3 DNA reads TGTGCCATCAGAACGAGTTCCACGAACACTGAAGCTTTCTTT. This encodes CAIRTSSTNTEAFF.

V gene TRBV7-6 combines with J gene TRBJ1-1; tentative D call: TRBD1 (5 bases). Germline lookup yields CDR1 SGHVS and CDR2 FNYEAQ. The ends were cut back, 1 base at V and 8 bases at J, with 11 bases in the middle. The CDR3 is made up of 13 amino acids. CDR3 sequence (DNA): TGTGCCAGCAGCTTAGGGGGCGGGGGAGAAGCTTTCTTT. This encodes CASSLGGGGEAFF.

CDR3 residues: CASSLAGTGRNTEAFF. CDR3 sequence (DNA): TGCGCCAGCAGCTTGGCGGGGACAGGGCGGAACACTGAAGCTTTCTTT. The chain recombines TRBV5-1 with TRBJ1-1; 9 positions match TRBD1. V lost 0 bases, J lost 1 base, and 4 bases stayed unmatched. The germline gives CDR1 SGHRS, CDR2 YFSETQ. This CDR3 has 16 residues.

This sequence joins TRBV5-4 and TRBJ2-1; D is perhaps TRBD1 (6 bases). The germline V gene encodes CDR1 SGHNT and CDR2 YYREEE (reference sequence). V lost 2 bases, J lost 4 bases, and 16 bases lay in between. The CDR3 runs 16 residues. DNA of the CDR3: TGTGCCAGCAGCTTTCCACAGGGATCTACGTACAATGAGCAGTTCTTC. It yields the protein CASSFPQGSTYNEQFF.

In its sample, this clone was seen a few times. The gene calls are TRBV19 and TRBJ2-3; D might be TRBD2 (7 bases). V lost 4 bases to trimming and J lost 6 bases, with 17 bases between them. This CDR3 is built from 15 residues. Germline CDR1 reads LNHDA; CDR2 reads SQIVND (reference sequence). Written as DNA, the CDR3 is TGTGCCAGTAGTAGCGGGGGCGGTTCGTGGGATACGCAGTATTTT. Translating gives CASSSGGGSWDTQYF. Together with reference TRBV19 and TRBJ2-3, the CDR3 gives the full variable domain: DGGITQSPKYLFRKEGQNVTLSCEQNLNHDAMYWYRQDPGQGLRLIYYSQIVNDFQKGDIAEGYSVSREKKESFPLTVTSAQKNPTAFYLCASSSGGGSWDTQYFGPGTRLTVL.

J is TRBJ2-7 and V is TRBV5-6; 10 bases align to TRBD1. CDR3 length equals 15 residues. V trimming: 4 bases; J trimming: 6 bases; junction bases outside the gene matches: 10. Per the germline V gene, CDR1 is SGHDT and CDR2 is YYEEEE. CDR3 in amino acids: CASSLSRTGGGEQYF. In DNA form, the CDR3 reads TGTGCCAGCAGCCTGAGTAGGACAGGGGGTGGCGAGCAGTACTTC. The entire variable domain, with the rest obtained from reference TRBV5-6 and TRBJ2-7, is as follows: DAGVTQSPTHLIKTRGQQVTLRCSPKSGHDTVSWYQQALGQGPQFIFQYYEEEERQRGNFPDRFSGHQFPNYSSELNVNALLLGDSALYLCASSLSRTGGGEQYFGPGTRLTVT.

The rearrangement links TRBV9 to TRBJ2-5, with a weak D call TRBD2 (7 bases). This CDR3 is built from 16 residues. CDR1 and CDR2 (germline): SGDLS, YYNGEE. Trimming removed 4 bases at V and 2 bases at J, with 18 bases between. DNA of the CDR3: TGTGCCAGCAGCCGAGGGGGGGCAGGGGCGCAAGAGACCCAGTACTTC. Translation: CASSRGGAGAQETQYF.

This clone was seen a handful of times. This sequence joins TRBV6-1 and TRBJ1-1, with 9 bases matching TRBD1. The CDR3 is made up of 15 amino acids. After removal of 4 bases from V and 4 bases from J, the junction contained 7 bases not matched to a gene. Germline lookup yields CDR1 MNHNS and CDR2 SASEGT. CDR3 sequence (DNA): TGTGCCAGCAGTGGGCCACAGGGGGCGCGCACTGAAGCTTTCTTT. This encodes CASSGPQGARTEAFF.